The 12 T cell receptor beta chains below were found in one sample sequenced in a study of cytomegalovirus exposure and HLA in healthy donors. PCR used 60 Vbeta primers and 13 Jbeta primers. Using immunoSEQ multiplex PCR, the repertoire was profiled, and TCRdb retains in-frame clones only, with some absent. This sample lists 110,000 to 150,000 clones; its ten largest clones have 0.96%. The specimen sequenced was PBMCs. These receptors were obtained from a male donor in good health and CMV-seronegative.

The chain has TRBV25-1 and TRBJ2-2; 14 bases are shared with TRBD2. V lost 9 bases, J lost 4 bases, and 1 base stayed unmatched. Germline values: CDR1 MGHDK, CDR2 SYGVNS. This CDR3 spans 14 amino acids. CDR3 DNA sequence: TGTGCCAGTGGACTAGCGGGAGGCACCGGGGAGCTGTTTTTT. Its translation: CASGLAGGTGELFF.

This chain links TRBV4-3 with TRBJ1-2, with a tentative D call TRBD1 (6 bases). Germline lookup yields CDR1 LGHNA and CDR2 YSLEER. V was cut by 0 bases and J by 6 bases, with 14 bases left in between. The CDR3 loop spans 15 amino acids. CDR3 sequence reads: CASSQDLGTPNGYTF. The CDR3 nucleotides are TGCGCCAGCAGCCAAGATCTTGGGACACCTAATGGCTACACCTTC.

V gene TRBV5-1 combines with J gene TRBJ1-4; perhaps TRBD1 as D (5 bases). Germline CDR1 is SGHRS and CDR2 is YFSETQ. The CDR3 consists of 15 residues. Trimming shortened V by 4 bases and J by 5 bases, and 15 bases separated the two germline ends. For the CDR3, the DNA is TGCGCCAGCAGCCAAAACCAGGGCGGCAATGAAAAACTGTTTTTT. Translation: CASSQNQGGNEKLFF.

This chain links TRBV16 with TRBJ2-3; 7 bases align to TRBD2. The J segment lost 5 bases and the V segment lost 4 bases, leaving 9 bases of the junction unmatched. The germline V gene encodes CDR1 KGHSY and CDR2 FQNENV. The length of the CDR3 is 15 residues. This CDR3 reads CASSRDWEGRDTQYF. In DNA form, the CDR3 reads TGTGCCAGCAGCCGAGACTGGGAGGGACGAGATACGCAGTATTTT.

The genes are TRBV7-2 and TRBJ2-2; 7 bases match TRBD1. This CDR3 has 14 amino acids. In germline, CDR1 is SGHTA, CDR2 FQGNSA. The ends lost 2 bases at V and 7 bases at J; junction bases unmatched: 4. In DNA form, the CDR3 reads TGTGCCAGCAGCTTATACCAGGGGGTCGGGGAGCTGTTTTTT. It yields the protein CASSLYQGVGELFF.

The rearrangement uses TRBV11-2 and TRBJ1-5; 8 nucleotides align to TRBD1. The germline V gene has CDR1 SGHAT and CDR2 FQNNGV. Trimming took 3 bases from V and 3 from J; bases not matched to a gene: 1. This CDR3 contains 14 residues. CDR3 in amino acids: CASSLDRVNQPQHF. The CDR3 coding sequence is TGTGCCAGCAGCTTGGACAGGGTCAATCAGCCCCAGCATTTT.

The V and J genes are TRBV29-1 and TRBJ2-2; TRBD2 aligns across 13 bases. This CDR3 has 17 amino acids. Per the germline V gene, CDR1 is SQVTM and CDR2 is ANQGSEA. J gave up 7 bases and V 4 bases, and 12 bases lay outside the gene matches. In DNA form, the CDR3 reads TGCAGCGTTGGCCCCGGCGGACTAGCGGGAGTGAACGGGGAGCTGTTTTTT. Amino acids: CSVGPGGLAGVNGELFF.

The V call is TRBV29-1, the J call TRBJ1-3; TRBD1 agrees at 9 bases. The CDR3 consists of 14 residues. The junction had 3 bases not matched to a gene; V was cut back by 2 bases and J by 4 bases. Germline V gives CDR1 SQVTM, CDR2 ANQGSEA. CDR3 sequence (DNA): TGCAGCGTTGAAATGGGACAGGGAGGAAACACCATATATTTT. Amino acid sequence: CSVEMGQGGNTIYF.

The CDR3 spells CSVGSRVGDGYTF. The CDR3, as DNA: TGCAGCGTTGGATCCAGGGTAGGTGATGGCTACACCTTC. The chain employs TRBV29-1 and TRBJ1-2; weak D call: TRBD1 (5 bases). CDR1 and CDR2 (germline): SQVTM, ANQGSEA. This CDR3 comprises 13 residues. The V end was cut by 4 bases, the J end by 6 bases, with 15 bases between.

V usage is TRBV6-5 and J usage is TRBJ2-3; TRBD1 matches 8 bases. Trimming removed 4 bases from V and 1 base from J; junction bases left unmatched: 7. Looked up from germline, CDR1 is MNHEY and CDR2 is SVGAGI. The CDR3 consists of 16 residues. CDR3 bases: TGTGCCAGCAGTTGGGACAGGCTCGGTGGCACAGATACGCAGTATTTT. Translation: CASSWDRLGGTDTQYF.

The chain employs TRBV27 and TRBJ1-1, with a possible D match to TRBD1 (5 bases). The germline CDR1 and CDR2 sequences are MNHEY and SMNVEV (reference sequence). V was shortened by 4 bases and J by 3 bases, with 12 bases between the two germline ends. The CDR3 is 14 residues long. CDR3 residues: CASSYTRGDTEAFF. CDR3 coding DNA: TGTGCCAGCAGTTACACCCGGGGGGACACTGAAGCTTTCTTT.

V gene TRBV2 combines with J gene TRBJ1-6; D gene unclear. The germline V gene encodes CDR1 SNHLY and CDR2 FYNNEI. The CDR3 contains 15 residues. Trimming stripped 3 bases from V and 2 bases from J, with 8 bases between. The CDR3 reads CASSEETAYNSPLHF. Written as DNA, the CDR3 is TGTGCCAGCAGTGAGGAGACGGCCTATAATTCACCCCTCCACTTT.